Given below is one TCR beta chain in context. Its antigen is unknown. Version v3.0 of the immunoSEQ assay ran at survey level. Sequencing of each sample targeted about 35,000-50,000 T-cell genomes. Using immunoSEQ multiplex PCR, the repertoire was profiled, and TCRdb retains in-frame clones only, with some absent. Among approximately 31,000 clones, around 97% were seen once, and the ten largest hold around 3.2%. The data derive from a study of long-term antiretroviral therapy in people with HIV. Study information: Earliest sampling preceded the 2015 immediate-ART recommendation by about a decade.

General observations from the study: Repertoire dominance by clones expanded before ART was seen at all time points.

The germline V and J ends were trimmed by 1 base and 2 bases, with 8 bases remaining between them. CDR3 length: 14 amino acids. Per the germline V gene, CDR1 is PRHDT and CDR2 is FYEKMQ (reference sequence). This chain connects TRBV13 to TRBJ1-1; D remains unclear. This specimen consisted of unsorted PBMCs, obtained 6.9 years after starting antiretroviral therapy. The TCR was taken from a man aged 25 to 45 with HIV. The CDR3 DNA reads TGTGCCAGCAGCTTAGATTCCGGCAACACTGAAGCTTTCTTT. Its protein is CASSLDSGNTEAFF.